This T cell receptor (beta chain) appears in the sequencing data of a study of blood T cells in healthy people across ages. Regarding the study as a whole: TCR beta diversity per million T cells fell roughly linearly with age.

A few counts support this clonotype. Its specificity is unknown. The V end was cut by 2 bases, the J end by 1 base, with 13 bases between. This CDR3 is built from 15 residues. Germline V gene lookup returns CDR1 DFQATT and CDR2 SNEGSKA (reference sequence). Together with a sample-barcoded 5' primer, a J-beta primer mix was included in a second PCR lasting about 6 to 11 cycles. TCRdb re-called the 5' RACE reads with MiXCR, one entry per CDR3 protein. In the table there are around 2 million distinct CDR3 sequences, around 42% of which are singletons. The specimen was blood. This sequence was found in a human donor in good health. The V gene is TRBV20-1, the J gene TRBJ2-3, with a weak D call TRBD2 (5 bases). CDR3 sequence reads: CSARLPGAGTDTQYF. DNA of the CDR3: TGCAGTGCTAGACTCCCCGGAGCGGGCACAGATACGCAGTATTTT.